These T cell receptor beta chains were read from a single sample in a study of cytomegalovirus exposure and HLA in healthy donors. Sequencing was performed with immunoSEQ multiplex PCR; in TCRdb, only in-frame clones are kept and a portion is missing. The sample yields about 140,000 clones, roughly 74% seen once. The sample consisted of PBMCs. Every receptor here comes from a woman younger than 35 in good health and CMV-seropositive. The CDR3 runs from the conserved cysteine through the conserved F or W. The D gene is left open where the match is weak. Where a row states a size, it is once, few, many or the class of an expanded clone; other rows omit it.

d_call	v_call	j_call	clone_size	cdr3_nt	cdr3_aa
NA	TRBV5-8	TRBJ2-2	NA	TGTGCCAGCAGCAAAGCCCCTACCGGGGAGCTGTTTTTT	CASSKAPTGELFF
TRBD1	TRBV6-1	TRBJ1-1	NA	TGTGCCAGCCGCAGGGGGCAAGAGAACACTGAAGCTTTCTTT	CASRRGQENTEAFF
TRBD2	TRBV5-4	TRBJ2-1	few	TGTGCCAGCAGCCAATCCCCCCGGGGAGGGCTTTACAATGAGCAGTTCTTC	CASSQSPRGGLYNEQFF
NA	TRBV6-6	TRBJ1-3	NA	TGTGCCAGCAGTTATCGGGGGGACTCCCGAAACACCATATATTTT	CASSYRGDSRNTIYF
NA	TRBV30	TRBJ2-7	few	TGTGCCTGGAGTCCTGGGGGCGATTACGAGCAGTACTTC	CAWSPGGDYEQYF
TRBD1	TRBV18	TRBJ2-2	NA	TGTGCCAGCTCACCTCCGGGACAGGGCCGCCGGGAGCTGTTTTTT	CASSPPGQGRRELFF
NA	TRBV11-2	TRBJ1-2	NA	TGTGCCAGCAGCTTGTCAGGGAACTATGGCTACACCTTC	CASSLSGNYGYTF
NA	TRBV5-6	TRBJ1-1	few	TGTGCCAGCAGCTTCAGTCAGTACACTGAAGCTTTCTTT	CASSFSQYTEAFF
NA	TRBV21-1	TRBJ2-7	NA	TGTGCCAGCAGCAAAGGGACCCCGACAGGCTACGAGCAGTACTTC	CASSKGTPTGYEQYF
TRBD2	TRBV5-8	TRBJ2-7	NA	TGTGCCAGCAGCTTGGGCATTGAGCGGGGGGTCTCCTACGAGCAGTACTTC	CASSLGIERGVSYEQYF
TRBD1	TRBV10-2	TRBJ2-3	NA	TGCGCCAGCAGGTCGACAGGGATTGCAGATACGCAGTATTTT	CASRSTGIADTQYF
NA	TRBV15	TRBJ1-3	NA	TGTGCCACCAGCAGAGGAAAAGACAACTCTGGAAACACCATATATTTT	CATSRGKDNSGNTIYF
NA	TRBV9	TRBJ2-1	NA	TGTGCCAGCAGCGTAGCTCTCCTAGCGCCATACAATGAGCAGTTCTTC	CASSVALLAPYNEQFF
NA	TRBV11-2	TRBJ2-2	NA	TGTGCCAGCAGCTTAGCCCCTGTCAGAGGCGGGGAGCTGTTTTTT	CASSLAPVRGGELFF
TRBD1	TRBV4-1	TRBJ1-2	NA	TGCGCCAGCAGCCAAGGAACAGGGGGTGACTATGGCTACACCTTC	CASSQGTGGDYGYTF
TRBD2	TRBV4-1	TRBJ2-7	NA	TGCGCCAGCAGCCAACCCCTAAGCGGGGGAAACTACGAGCAGTACTTC	CASSQPLSGGNYEQYF
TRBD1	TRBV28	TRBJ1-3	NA	TGTGCCACCGGGCCGAGGACAGGGCGAAAAAACACCATATATTTT	CATGPRTGRKNTIYF
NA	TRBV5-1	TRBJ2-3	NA	TGCGCCAGCAGCTTAAATCTGAGGGGGGGCGTCACAGATACGCAGTATTTT	CASSLNLRGGVTDTQYF
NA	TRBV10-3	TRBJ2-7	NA	TGTGCCATCAGCGATAACTCTAGGGGCTACGAGCAGTACTTC	CAISDNSRGYEQYF
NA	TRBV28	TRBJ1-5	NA	TGTGCCAGCAGTTTATCGACGGGTCAGCCCCAGCATTTT	CASSLSTGQPQHF
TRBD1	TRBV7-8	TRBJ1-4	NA	TGTGCCAGCAGCGGGCCTGGGACAGGGGAAGGAAAACTGTTTTTT	CASSGPGTGEGKLFF
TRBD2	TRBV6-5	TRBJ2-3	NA	TGTGCCAGCAGACCCTGGGGGGGAGGGACAGATACGCAGTATTTT	CASRPWGGGTDTQYF
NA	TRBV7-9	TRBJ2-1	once	TGTGCCAGCAGCCCACCCCCGGGTAGGAATGAGCAGTTCTTC	CASSPPPGRNEQFF
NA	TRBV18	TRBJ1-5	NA	TGTGCCAGCTCACCGGGCGAAGCATATCAGCCCCAGCATTTT	CASSPGEAYQPQHF
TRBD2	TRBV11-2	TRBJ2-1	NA	TGTGCCAGCACCAGACTAGCGGGGGTGCTCAATGAGCAGTTCTTC	CASTRLAGVLNEQFF
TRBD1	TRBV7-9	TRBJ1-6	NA	TGTGCCAGCAGCTTAGCTCCAGGGGGCGATTCACCCCTCCACTTT	CASSLAPGGDSPLHF
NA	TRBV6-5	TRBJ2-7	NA	TGTGCCAGCAGTTCACAGGGAGACCCTTACGAGCAGTACTTC	CASSSQGDPYEQYF
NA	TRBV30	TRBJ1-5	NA	TGTGCCTGGAGTCTCGGGGGGCATCTCAATCAGCCCCAGCATTTT	CAWSLGGHLNQPQHF
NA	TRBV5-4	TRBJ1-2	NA	TGTGCCAGCAGCTTGGGGGGAGCTACCTATGGCTACACCTTC	CASSLGGATYGYTF
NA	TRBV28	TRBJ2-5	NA	TGTGCCAGCAGTCCCCAGGAGGGGCAAGAGACCCAGTACTTC	CASSPQEGQETQYF
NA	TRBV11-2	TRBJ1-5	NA	TGTGCCAGCGCTCTCGCCGGGGGGACCGGTCAGCCCCAGCATTTT	CASALAGGTGQPQHF
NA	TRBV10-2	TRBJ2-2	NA	TGCGCCAGCTCAGGACTAAACCACGGGGAGCTGTTTTTT	CASSGLNHGELFF
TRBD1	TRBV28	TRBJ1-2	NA	TGTGCCAGCAGTTTATATAGAGGGGGCAATGGCGGCTACACCTTC	CASSLYRGGNGGYTF
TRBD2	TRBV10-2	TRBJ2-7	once	TGCGCCAGCAGGCGGGGGACTAGCGGGGCTGACTCCTACGAGCAGTACTTC	CASRRGTSGADSYEQYF
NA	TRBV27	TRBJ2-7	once	TGTGCCAGCAGTTTGGTCTACTCCTACGAGCAGTACTTC	CASSLVYSYEQYF
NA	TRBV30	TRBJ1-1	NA	TGTGCCTGGAGCCCGGGTCGCCGAAACACTGAAGCTTTCTTT	CAWSPGRRNTEAFF
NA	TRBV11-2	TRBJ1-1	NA	TGTGCCAGCAGCTTATCGGCAGGCCGTATGAACACTGAAGCTTTCTTT	CASSLSAGRMNTEAFF
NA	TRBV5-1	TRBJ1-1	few	TGCGCCAGCAGCTTGGCGAGGAACCTCAGGGGGAACACTGAAGCTTTCTTT	CASSLARNLRGNTEAFF
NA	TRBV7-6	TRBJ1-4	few	TGTGCCAGCAGCTTAGACCTCGGCCGGGTCTTAAATGAAAAACTGTTTTTT	CASSLDLGRVLNEKLFF
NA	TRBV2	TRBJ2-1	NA	TGTGCCACCCACGCCAGGGCTGAGAATGAGCAGTTCTTC	CATHARAENEQFF
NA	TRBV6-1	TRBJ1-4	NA	TGTGCCAGCAGTGAATACGGTATACCATATGAAAAACTGTTTTTT	CASSEYGIPYEKLFF
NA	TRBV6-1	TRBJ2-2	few	TGTGCCAGCAGTTTACGTCGTCAGGGCGCCGGGGAGCTGTTTTTT	CASSLRRQGAGELFF
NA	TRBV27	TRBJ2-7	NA	TGTGCCAGCAGTTCTACCCTGAGTCGCGACGAGCAGTACTTC	CASSSTLSRDEQYF
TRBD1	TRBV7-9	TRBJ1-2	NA	TGTGCCGTCATCCCGGGACAGGGGGCTGGCTACACCTTC	CAVIPGQGAGYTF
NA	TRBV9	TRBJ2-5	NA	TGTGCCAGCAGCGTAACAGCCAGAGAAGGGACCCAGTACTTC	CASSVTAREGTQYF